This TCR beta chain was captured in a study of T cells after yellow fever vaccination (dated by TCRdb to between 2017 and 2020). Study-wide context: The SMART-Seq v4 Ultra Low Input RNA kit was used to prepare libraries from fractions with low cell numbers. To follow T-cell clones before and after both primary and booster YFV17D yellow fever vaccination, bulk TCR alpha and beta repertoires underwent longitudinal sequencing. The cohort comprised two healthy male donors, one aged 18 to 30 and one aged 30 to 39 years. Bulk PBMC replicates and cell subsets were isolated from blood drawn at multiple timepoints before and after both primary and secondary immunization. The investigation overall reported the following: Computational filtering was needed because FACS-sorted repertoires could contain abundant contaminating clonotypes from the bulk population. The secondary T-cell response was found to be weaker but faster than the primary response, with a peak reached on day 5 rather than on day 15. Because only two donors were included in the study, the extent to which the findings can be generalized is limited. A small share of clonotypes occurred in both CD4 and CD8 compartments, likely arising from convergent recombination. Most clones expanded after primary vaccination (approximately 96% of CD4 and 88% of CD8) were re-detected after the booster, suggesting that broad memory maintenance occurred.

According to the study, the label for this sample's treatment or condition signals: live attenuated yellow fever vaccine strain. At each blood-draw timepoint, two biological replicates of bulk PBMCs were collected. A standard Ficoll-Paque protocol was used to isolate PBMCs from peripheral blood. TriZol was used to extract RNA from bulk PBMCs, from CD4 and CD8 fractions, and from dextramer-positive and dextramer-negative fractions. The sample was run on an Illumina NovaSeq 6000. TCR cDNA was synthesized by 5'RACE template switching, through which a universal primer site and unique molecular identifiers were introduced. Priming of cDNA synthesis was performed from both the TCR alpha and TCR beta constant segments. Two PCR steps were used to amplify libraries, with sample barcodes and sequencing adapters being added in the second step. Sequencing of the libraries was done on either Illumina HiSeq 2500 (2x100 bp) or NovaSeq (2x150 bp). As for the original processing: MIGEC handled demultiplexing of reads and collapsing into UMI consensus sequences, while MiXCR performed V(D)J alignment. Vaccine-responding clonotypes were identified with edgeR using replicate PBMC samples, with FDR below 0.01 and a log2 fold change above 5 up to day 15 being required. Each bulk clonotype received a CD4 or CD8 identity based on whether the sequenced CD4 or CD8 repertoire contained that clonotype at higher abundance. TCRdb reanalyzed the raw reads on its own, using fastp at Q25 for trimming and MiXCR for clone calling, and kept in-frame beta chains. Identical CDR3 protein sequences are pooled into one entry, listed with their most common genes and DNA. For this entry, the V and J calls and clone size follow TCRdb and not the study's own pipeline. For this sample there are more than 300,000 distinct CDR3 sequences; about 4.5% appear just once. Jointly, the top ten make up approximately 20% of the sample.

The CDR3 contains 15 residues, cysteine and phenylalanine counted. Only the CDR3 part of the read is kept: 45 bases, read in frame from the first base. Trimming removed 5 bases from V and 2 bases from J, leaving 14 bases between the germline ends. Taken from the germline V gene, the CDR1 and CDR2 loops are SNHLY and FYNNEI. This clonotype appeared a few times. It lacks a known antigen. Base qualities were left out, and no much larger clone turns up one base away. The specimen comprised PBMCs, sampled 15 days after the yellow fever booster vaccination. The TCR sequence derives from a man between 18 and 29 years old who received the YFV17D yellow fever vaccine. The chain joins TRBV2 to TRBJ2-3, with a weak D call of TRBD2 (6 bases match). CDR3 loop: CASSYLGGATDTQYF. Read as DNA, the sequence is TGTGCCAGCAGTTACCTTGGAGGGGCCACAGATACGCAGTATTTT.